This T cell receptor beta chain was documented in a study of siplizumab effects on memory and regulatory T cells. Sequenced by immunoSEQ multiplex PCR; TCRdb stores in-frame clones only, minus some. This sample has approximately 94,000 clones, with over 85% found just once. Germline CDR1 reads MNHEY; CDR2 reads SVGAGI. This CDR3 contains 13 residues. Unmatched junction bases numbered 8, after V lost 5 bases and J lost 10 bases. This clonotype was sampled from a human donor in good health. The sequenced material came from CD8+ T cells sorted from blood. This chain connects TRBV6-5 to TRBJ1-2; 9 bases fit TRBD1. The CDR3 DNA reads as TGTGCCAGCAGTCCTAAACAGGGGGCCGACTACACCTTC. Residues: CASSPKQGADYTF.